These 19 T cell receptor beta chains originate from one sample sequenced in a study of T cells in women clearing cervical HPV infection. TCRdb's table, derived via immunoSEQ multiplex PCR, lists solely in-frame clones and lacks some. The specimen's table records over 9,500 clones. The sequencing input was blood buffy coat. The receptors stem from a woman between 18 and 69 years old with a cervical HPV16 infection that either progressed to CIN3+ or cleared (not recorded which).

About this clone: The missing CDR3 end, 3 residues past where the read stops, is filled in from the germline J gene. The identical CDR3 is also encoded by other nucleotide sequences in the sample. The rearrangement uses TRBV5-1 and TRBJ2-3; 8 nucleotides agree with TRBD2. Germline V CDR1 and CDR2: SGHRS, YFSETQ. With V trimmed by 1 base and J by 2 bases, 6 bases remained unmatched. The CDR3 sequence is 16 residues long. CDR3 loop: CASSLTSGGTTDTQYF. The CDR3 DNA, read in part, is TGCGCCAGCAGCTTGACCAGCGGGGGCACCACAGATACG.

A remark on this clone: One junction end does not reproduce the germline sequence, and a read error may be involved. The read terminates 3 residues ahead of where the CDR3 ends, so the germline J gene completes it. The gene calls are TRBV7-9 and TRBJ2-3, with TRBD1 identical over 7 bases. The CDR3 has 14 residues. Germline values: CDR1 SEHNR, CDR2 FQNEAQ (reference sequence). CDR3 protein: CTSSPGTVTDTQYF. CDR3 DNA, as far as it was read: TGTACCAGCAGCCCCGGGACAGTCACAGATACG.

With regard to this clone: Coverage ceases 3 residues before the CDR3 finishes, and the germline J gene fills in the end. The chain couples TRBV5-4 to TRBJ2-5; D is possibly TRBD2 (5 bases). Per germline, CDR1 SGHNT and CDR2 YYREEE (reference sequence). V lost 0 bases, J lost 3 bases, and 9 bases lay in between. The CDR3 runs to 14 residues. CDR3 sequence: CASSLVEREETQYF. The part of the CDR3 DNA that was read is TGTGCCAGCAGCTTGGTCGAGAGGGAAGAGACC. Combining the CDR3 with reference TRBV5-4 and TRBJ2-5 gives the whole variable domain ETGVTQSPTHLIKTRGQQVTLRCSSQSGHNTVSWYQQALGQGPQFIFQYYREEENGRGNFPPRFSGLQFPNYSSELNVNALELDDSALYLCASSLVEREETQYFGPGTRLLVL.

As regards this clone: From the germline J gene comes the end of the CDR3, since the read stops 3 residues before it. The chain uses TRBV7-9 and TRBJ1-1; TRBD1 matches at 7 bases. There are 14 residues in the CDR3. Trimming took 6 bases from V and 4 from J; bases not matched to a gene: 8. Germline CDR1 and CDR2: SEHNR and FQNEAQ (reference sequence). CDR3 DNA (partial): TGTGCCAGCAGTTACAGGGGCGCGAGCACTGAA. This encodes CASSYRGASTE. The full CDR3 reads CASSYRGASTEAFF.

Points on this clone: A junction end diverges from the germline sequence, so it may reflect a read error. The read finishes 3 residues shy of the CDR3 end, and the germline J gene is used to complete it. This chain joins TRBV7-9 and TRBJ1-2; D remains unclear. CDR1 is SEHNR and CDR2 is FQNEAQ in the germline V gene (reference sequence). The CDR3 consists of 14 residues. The CDR3 bases that were read are TGTGCCAGCAGCTTAGCCGGAAACCACTATGGT. As protein: CASSLAGNHYG. The full CDR3 sequence reads CASSLAGNHYGYTF.

For this clone: The read halts 3 residues ahead of the CDR3 end, with the missing end drawn from the germline J gene. The chain has TRBV7-2 and TRBJ2-1; 11 nucleotides line up with TRBD2. The junction had 9 bases not matched to a gene; V was cut back by 5 bases and J by 9 bases. Per the germline V gene, CDR1 is SGHTA and CDR2 is FQGNSA. There are 15 residues in the CDR3. The CDR3 loop reads CASSDSGGAFFEQFF. Partial CDR3 DNA: TGTGCCAGCAGCGATAGCGGGGGGGCGTTCTTTGAG.

On this clone: The CDR3 is cut off 3 residues early in the read; its end comes from the germline J gene. The chain uses TRBV5-1 and TRBJ2-5; no clear D gene. This CDR3 comprises 12 residues. Deletions cut 4 bases from V and 0 bases from J, with 4 bases between. Germline CDR1 and CDR2: SGHRS and YFSETQ. CDR3 DNA (partial): TGCGCCAGCAGCGTCAACCAAGAGACC. This sequence encodes CASSVNQET. The complete CDR3 protein is CASSVNQETQYF.

CDR3: CASSLSGQAYNYGYTF. Incomplete CDR3 DNA: TGTGCCAGCAGCTTATCCGGACAGGCGTATAACTATGGC. This sequence joins TRBV7-8 and TRBJ1-2; 7 bases are shared with TRBD1. From the germline J gene comes the end of the CDR3, since the read stops 3 residues before it. V lost 2 bases, J lost 1 base, and 7 bases stayed unmatched. The CDR3 runs 16 residues. Germline V gene data show CDR1 as SGHVS and CDR2 as FQNEAQ. The full variable domain, completed using reference TRBV7-8 and TRBJ1-2, is GAGVSQSPRYKVAKRGQDVALRCDPISGHVSLFWYQQALGQGPEFLTYFQNEAQLDKSGLPSDRFFAERPEGSVSTLKIQRTQQEDSAVYLCASSLSGQAYNYGYTFGSGTRLTVV.

Worth noting for this clone: The read gets to within 3 residues of the CDR3 end, and the germline J gene fills in the rest. The chain employs TRBV2 and TRBJ1-6; TRBD1 is a possible D gene (5 bases). From germline, CDR1 is SNHLY and CDR2 FYNNEI. CDR3 size: 16 residues. V was cut by 6 bases and J by 5 bases, with 17 bases left in between. CDR3 sequence: CASRGGDSRHNSPLHF. The sequenced CDR3 bases are TGTGCCAGCAGGGGGGGAGACTCAAGACATAATTCACCC.

On this clone itself: The read gets to within 3 residues of the CDR3 end, and the germline J gene fills in the rest. V usage is TRBV7-2 and J usage is TRBJ2-7; unclear D gene. The V gene lost 1 base and the J gene lost 2 bases, with 9 bases spanning the gap. The CDR3 is made up of 14 amino acids. CDR1 and CDR2 from the germline V gene are SGHTA and FQGNSA. The part of the CDR3 DNA that was read is TGTGCCAGCAGCTTAGTGGGCAGCACCTACGAG. Residues: CASSLVGSTYE. The whole CDR3 is CASSLVGSTYEQYF.

Points on this clone: Read sequence stops 3 residues before the CDR3 end, and the germline J gene provides the missing end. The chain joins TRBV5-1 to TRBJ1-5; D may be TRBD1 (6 bases). This CDR3 is built from 15 residues. V was trimmed by 4 bases and J by 3 bases, leaving 14 bases between them. The germline gives CDR1 SGHRS, CDR2 YFSETQ. The CDR3 loop is CASSQGSAANQPQHF. CDR3 DNA (partial): TGCGCCAGCAGCCAGGGGTCGGCAGCCAATCAGCCC.

As for this clone: The observed sequence ends 3 residues before the CDR3 terminus, with the missing tail filled in from the germline J gene. J is TRBJ2-1 and V is TRBV3-1 (or the pseudogene TRBV3-2), with a weak D call TRBD1 (6 bases). V lost 7 bases and J lost 0, with 13 bases in between. The CDR3 covers 15 residues. The germline gives CDR1 LGHDT, CDR2 YNNKEL (reference sequence). CDR3 region: CASNQGLPSYNEQFF. CDR3 DNA (partial): TGTGCCAGCAACCAGGGGCTCCCCTCCTACAATGAG.

This clone registers medium-sized by frequency. The CDR3 end lies 3 residues beyond the end of the read and is filled in from the germline J gene. The V call is TRBV19, the J call TRBJ1-4, with TRBD1 identical over 9 bases. Germline V gives CDR1 LNHDA, CDR2 SQIVND (reference sequence). The CDR3 runs to 15 residues. After removal of 5 bases from V and 7 bases from J, the junction contained 8 bases not matched to a gene. CDR3 protein: CASSLMGQGSEKLFF. The DNA read from the CDR3 is TGTGCCAGTAGTCTTATGGGACAGGGAAGTGAAAAA.

As regards this clone: With the read ending 3 residues before the CDR3 end, the germline J gene is used to fill in that end. The gene calls are TRBV19 and TRBJ1-2, with a weak D call TRBD1 (5 bases). From germline, CDR1 is LNHDA and CDR2 SQIVND (reference sequence). This CDR3 is built from 15 residues. Incomplete CDR3 DNA: TGTGCCAGTAGTATCAAAGACAGTAGCTCCTACGAC. Translated, it gives CASSIKDSSSYD. The whole CDR3 is CASSIKDSSSYDYTF. Full variable domain (remainder filled in from reference TRBV19 and TRBJ1-2): DGGITQSPKYLFRKEGQNVTLSCEQNLNHDAMYWYRQDPGQGLRLIYYSQIVNDFQKGDIAEGYSVSREKKESFPLTVTSAQKNPTAFYLCASSIKDSSSYDYTFGSGTRLTVV.

A word on this clone: The read ends 3 residues before the CDR3 terminus; that terminus is restored from the germline J gene. The chain uses TRBV7-3 and TRBJ1-1; TRBD1 aligns across 7 bases. The germline CDR1 and CDR2 sequences are SGHTA and FQGTGA. With 5 bases clipped from V and 1 base from J, the junction kept 7 bases outside the gene matches. The CDR3 sequence is 15 residues long. CDR3 protein: CASSTGTVTNTEAFF. The sequenced part of the CDR3 DNA is TGTGCCAGCAGCACAGGGACAGTGACGAACACTGAA.

The CDR3: CASSRGLAGTDTYTF. CDR3 DNA, as far as it was read: TGTGCCAGCAGCCGTGGACTAGCAGGCACAGATACC. The chain uses TRBV7-7 and TRBJ1-2; D is uncertain. The read ends 3 residues early relative to the CDR3; the germline J gene fills the gap. In germline, CDR1 is SSHAT, CDR2 FNYEAQ (reference sequence). The CDR3 has 15 amino acids.

In regard to this clone: The read ends 3 residues early relative to the CDR3; the germline J gene fills the gap. Other DNA sequences in the same sample also yield this CDR3. V usage is TRBV18 and J usage is TRBJ2-3, with 9 bases identical to TRBD1. Germline CDR1 and CDR2: KGHSH and LQKENI. The CDR3 consists of 18 residues. CDR3 region: CASSPPVVGTGFRKTQYF. CDR3 bases read: TGTGCCAGCTCCCCCCCGGTTGTCGGGACAGGGTTCAGAAAGACG. Full variable domain (rest looked up from reference TRBV18 and TRBJ2-3): NAGVMQNPRHLVRRRGQEARLRCSPMKGHSHVYWYRQLPEEGLKFMVYLQKENIIDESGMPKERFSAEFPKEGPSILRIQQVVRGDSAAYFCASSPPVVGTGFRKTQYFGPGTRLTVL.

This clone is called medium-sized based on its frequency. The read is 3 residues too short to cover the CDR3 end, so that end is filled in from the germline J gene. This chain uses TRBV6-4 with TRBJ2-3, with TRBD2 identical over 12 bases. This CDR3 is 17 amino acids long. Germline V lookup: CDR1 MRHNA, CDR2 SNTAGT. J gave up 1 base and V 2 bases, and 4 bases lay outside the gene matches. CDR3 residues: CASSDPWTSGGTDTQYF. The sequenced part of the CDR3 DNA is TGTGCCAGCAGTGACCCTTGGACTAGCGGGGGCACAGATACG.

In the case of this clone: The read ends 3 residues early relative to the CDR3; the germline J gene fills the gap. The chain joins TRBV30 to TRBJ1-2; D not resolved. This CDR3 contains 13 residues. Germline CDR1 GTSNPN, CDR2 SVGIG (reference sequence). The CDR3 bases that were read are TGTGCCTGGAGTGTACAGAAGGTCTACGAC. Protein product: CAWSVQKVYD. The CDR3 reads in full as CAWSVQKVYDYTF.